These 29 T cell receptor beta chains were sequenced from one sample in a study of blood T cell repertoires in COVID-19. The method was immunoSEQ multiplex PCR; TCRdb's version includes in-frame clones alone and lacks a portion of them. This table has under 250,000 clones, 83% appearing once. The sequencing input was PBMCs or T cells enriched from blood (not recorded which). These receptors originate from a woman in her 40s who had been exposed to COVID-19.

The chain combines TRBV3-1 (or the pseudogene TRBV3-2) with TRBJ1-5; D call uncertain. V dropped 4 bases and J dropped 0 bases, with 7 bases sitting between them. Germline CDR1 reads LGHDT; CDR2 reads YNNKEL (reference sequence). The CDR3 consists of 14 residues. CDR3 bases: TGTGCCAGCAGCCGGTCGGGTAGCAATCAGCCCCAGCATTTT. This gives the protein CASSRSGSNQPQHF.

The rearrangement joins TRBV3-1 (or the pseudogene TRBV3-2) to TRBJ1-2; tentatively, D is TRBD1 (5 bases). This CDR3 has 15 residues. Germline V gives CDR1 LGHDT, CDR2 YNNKEL (reference sequence). The V gene lost 0 bases and the J gene lost 4 bases, with 12 bases spanning the gap. The CDR3 reads CASSQEKTGAYGYTF. CDR3 in DNA: TGTGCCAGCAGCCAAGAAAAAACAGGAGCCTATGGCTACACCTTC.

The V call is TRBV6-6, the J call TRBJ1-5; 8 bases align to TRBD1. The J segment lost 7 bases and the V segment lost 0 bases, leaving 5 bases of the junction unmatched. CDR3 size: 15 residues. CDR1 is MNHNY and CDR2 is SVGAGI in the germline V gene (reference sequence). Here the CDR3 DNA reads TGTGCCAGCAGTTACTCCCTGACAGGGGAACAGCCCCAGCATTTT. Residues: CASSYSLTGEQPQHF.

V and J are TRBV19 and TRBJ1-5; 7 nucleotides agree with TRBD1. The length of the CDR3 is 14 residues. Trimming at V came to 3 bases and at J to 7 bases, leaving 6 bases not matched to a gene. Germline V lookup: CDR1 LNHDA, CDR2 SQIVND (reference sequence). CDR3 bases: TGTGCCAGTAGTATCCACGGACAGGCCCAGCCCCAGCATTTT. It specifies CASSIHGQAQPQHF.

This chain joins TRBV6-2 or TRBV6-3 and TRBJ2-7, with 8 bases lining up with TRBD2. The CDR3 covers 15 residues. Germline CDR1 is MNHEY and CDR2 is SVGEGT. V shed 3 bases and J 2 bases; nucleotides not matched to a gene: 6. The CDR3 DNA is TGTGCCAGCAGTTATACGGGGGGGCCGCCCTACGAGCAGTACTTC. Protein sequence: CASSYTGGPPYEQYF.

This clone was seen more than once but under ten times. The rearrangement links TRBV4-3 to TRBJ2-7, with D tentatively TRBD1 (6 bases). This CDR3 region has 15 residues. The V and J ends lost 0 bases and 6 bases respectively, with 15 bases between them. Germline CDR1 and CDR2: LGHNA and YSLEER. CDR3 protein: CASSQDLGQYSEQYF. The CDR3 DNA reads as TGCGCCAGCAGCCAAGATTTAGGACAGTATAGCGAGCAGTACTTC.

A few counts support this clone. The CDR3 reads CASTRVAFVNYGYTF. CDR3 nucleotides: TGTGCCAGCACCCGGGTGGCCTTCGTAAACTATGGCTACACCTTC. The V and J genes are TRBV6-5 and TRBJ1-2; no firm D call. CDR1 is MNHEY and CDR2 is SVGAGI in the germline V gene. This CDR3 is 15 amino acids long. Trimming cost V 7 bases and J 2 bases, with 17 bases left between them.

The gene calls are TRBV2 and TRBJ2-3; D might be TRBD2 (7 bases). CDR1 is SNHLY, CDR2 FYNNEI, per germline. Trimming shortened V by 11 bases and J by 3 bases, and 15 bases separated the two germline ends. The CDR3 is made up of 13 amino acids. CDR3 coding DNA: TGTGCCGGACGGGGGGCCGGGACAGATACGCAGTATTTT. Encoded protein: CAGRGAGTDTQYF. Complete variable domain (other parts from reference TRBV2 and TRBJ2-3): EPEVTQTPSHQVTQMGQEVILRCVPISNHLYFYWYRQILGQKVEFLVSFYNNEISEKSEIFDDQFSVERPDGSNFTLKIRSTKLEDSAMYFCAGRGAGTDTQYFGPGTRLTVL.

This chain links TRBV11-1 with TRBJ2-7, with 8 bases identical to TRBD1. The V gene end was trimmed by 7 bases and the J gene end by 3 bases; junction bases not matched to a gene: 2. This CDR3 contains 12 residues. Germline CDR1 SGHAT, CDR2 FQDESV (reference sequence). CDR3 residues: CASKGQGYEQYF. The CDR3 coding sequence is TGTGCCAGCAAAGGACAGGGCTACGAGCAGTACTTC.

The chain uses TRBV19 and TRBJ2-1; tentative D call: TRBD1 (6 bases). Trimming left V 3 bases short and J 5 bases short, with 14 bases between. The germline V gene encodes CDR1 LNHDA and CDR2 SQIVND (reference sequence). The CDR3 runs to 15 residues. CDR3 DNA: TGTGCCAGTAGTATCTCGGGACATCCGAACAATGAGCAGTTCTTC. Its translation: CASSISGHPNNEQFF. The complete variable domain, with remaining parts taken from reference TRBV19 and TRBJ2-1, reads DGGITQSPKYLFRKEGQNVTLSCEQNLNHDAMYWYRQDPGQGLRLIYYSQIVNDFQKGDIAEGYSVSREKKESFPLTVTSAQKNPTAFYLCASSISGHPNNEQFFGPGTRLTVL.

This clone turned up a few times. The V call is TRBV7-2, the J call TRBJ1-3; 7 nucleotides match TRBD1. Germline trimming cut 2 bases from V and 0 bases from J; bases unmatched to any gene: 7. The CDR3 consists of 17 residues. Germline CDR1 reads SGHTA; CDR2 reads FQGNSA. This CDR3 reads CASSLYSGTVSGNTIYF. The CDR3 nucleotides read TGTGCCAGCAGCTTATACTCGGGGACAGTCTCTGGAAACACCATATATTTT.

This clone was seen only once. This chain joins TRBV7-2 and TRBJ2-3, with 8 bases that match TRBD1. Trimming took 5 bases from V and 6 from J; bases not matched to a gene: 7. This CDR3 spans 14 amino acids. CDR1 is SGHTA, CDR2 FQGNSA, per germline. The CDR3 nucleotides are TGTGCCAGCAGCCTCGGACAGGGTGGGGATACGCAGTATTTT. Translation gives CASSLGQGGDTQYF.

The chain couples TRBV28 to TRBJ1-1; D uncertain. In germline, CDR1 is MDHEN, CDR2 SYDVKM. V lost 6 bases to trimming and J lost 6 bases, with 8 bases between them. This CDR3 region has 11 residues. CDR3 coding DNA: TGTGCCAGCAGGGAGGTGGCTGAAGCTTTCTTT. Amino acid sequence: CASREVAEAFF.

The genes are TRBV14 and TRBJ2-1; D remains unclear. CDR3 length: 15 residues. Germline CDR1 SGHDN, CDR2 FVKESK. V was trimmed by 2 bases and J by 0 bases, leaving 8 bases between them. CDR3 in amino acids: CASSQSLSSYNEQFF. The CDR3 bases are TGTGCCAGCAGCCAATCGCTGAGCTCCTACAATGAGCAGTTCTTC.

The chain combines TRBV19 with TRBJ2-1; TRBD1 matches at 8 bases. The CDR3 contains 14 residues. V shed 10 bases, J shed 6 bases, and the junction held 11 bases outside the gene matches. The germline CDR1 and CDR2 sequences are LNHDA and SQIVND (reference sequence). This chain's CDR3 is CATSLQGVSNEQFF. The CDR3 region has the DNA TGTGCCACCAGTCTACAGGGGGTTAGCAATGAGCAGTTCTTC.

The chain has TRBV28 and TRBJ1-1; D is undetermined. This CDR3 comprises 12 residues. The V end was cut by 8 bases, the J end by 3 bases, with 10 bases between. The germline gives CDR1 MDHEN, CDR2 SYDVKM. CDR3 region: CASREGYTEAFF. CDR3 DNA sequence: TGTGCCAGCCGGGAAGGGTACACTGAAGCTTTCTTT.

V usage is TRBV4-3 and J usage is TRBJ1-2, with a tentative D call TRBD1 (6 bases). Trimming cost V 0 bases and J 5 bases, with 10 bases left between them. Germline-derived CDR1 and CDR2 are LGHNA and YSLEER. This CDR3 comprises 14 residues. CDR3 protein: CASSQDGTPYGYTF. DNA for the CDR3: TGCGCCAGCAGCCAAGACGGGACACCTTATGGCTACACCTTC.

V gene TRBV12-3 or TRBV12-4 combines with J gene TRBJ1-2, with D uncertain. The ends were cut back, 5 bases at V and 6 bases at J, with 13 bases in the middle. The CDR3 sequence is 13 residues long. CDR3 DNA sequence: TGTGCCAGCAGTGCCCATGTGTTAGATGGCTACACCTTC. It is translated as CASSAHVLDGYTF.

The chain carries TRBV6-5 and TRBJ1-5; D unclear. Germline CDR1 reads MNHEY; CDR2 reads SVGAGI. V lost 5 bases and J lost 7, with 15 bases in between. This CDR3 is built from 14 residues. CDR3 bases: TGTGCCAGCAGTATCCGGGATAACGGGCAGCCCCAGCATTTT. This encodes CASSIRDNGQPQHF.

This rearrangement joins TRBV6-5 to TRBJ2-4; no definite D call. Trimming left V 2 bases short and J 0 bases short, with 11 bases between. Germline CDR1 is MNHEY and CDR2 is SVGAGI. The CDR3 length is 16 residues. The CDR3 coding sequence is TGTGCCAGCAGTTACGGTAGCAGTCTAGCCAAAAACATTCAGTACTTC. Translating it yields CASSYGSSLAKNIQYF.

V gene TRBV15 combines with J gene TRBJ2-5; the D is unclear. Germline assignment: CDR1 LNHNV and CDR2 YYDKDF (reference sequence). CDR3 length: 14 amino acids. V dropped 0 bases and J dropped 1 base, with 6 bases sitting between them. For the CDR3, the DNA is TGTGCCACCAGCAGAGACAGATCCCAAGAGACCCAGTACTTC. It translates to CATSRDRSQETQYF. The variable domain in full, with the rest retrieved from reference TRBV15 and TRBJ2-5, is DAMVIQNPRYQVTQFGKPVTLSCSQTLNHNVMYWYQQKSSQAPKLLFHYYDKDFNNEADTPDNFQSRRPNTSFCFLDIRSPGLGDTAMYLCATSRDRSQETQYFGPGTRLLVL.

The chain combines TRBV11-1 with TRBJ2-7; TRBD2 agrees at 8 bases. This CDR3 region has 15 residues. Germline CDR1 is SGHAT and CDR2 is FQDESV (reference sequence). The ends lost 4 bases at V and 3 bases at J; junction bases unmatched: 8. This CDR3 reads CASSSLAGNSYEQYF. The CDR3 DNA reads as TGTGCCAGCAGCTCATTAGCGGGGAATAGCTACGAGCAGTACTTC.

The chain joins TRBV6-5 to TRBJ1-2; 7 nucleotides align to TRBD1. V was clipped by 5 bases and J by 0 bases; unmatched bases: 6. The CDR3 runs 15 residues. CDR1 and CDR2 from the germline V gene are MNHEY and SVGAGI. The CDR3 DNA reads TGTGCCAGCAGTAAGGGGACAGCCGCTAACTATGGCTACACCTTC. As protein: CASSKGTAANYGYTF.

This clone was counted once. V gene TRBV5-1 combines with J gene TRBJ2-2; 9 bases agree with TRBD1. Germline CDR1 SGHRS, CDR2 YFSETQ. The length of the CDR3 is 16 residues. After removal of 4 bases from V and 4 bases from J, the junction contained 8 bases not matched to a gene. Written as DNA, the CDR3 is TGCGCCAGCAGCCTGGGGGGGACAGGGATCACCGGGGAGCTGTTTTTT. It specifies CASSLGGTGITGELFF.

The chain uses TRBV14 and TRBJ1-6, with 9 bases that match TRBD1. The CDR3 is 15 amino acids. Germline CDR1 and CDR2: SGHDN and FVKESK. V was pared by 2 bases and J by 10 bases, with 6 bases of the junction left unmatched. CDR3 amino acids: CASSQKQGARSPLHF. Written as DNA, the CDR3 is TGTGCCAGCAGCCAAAAACAGGGGGCGAGATCACCCCTCCACTTT.

V usage is TRBV5-4 and J usage is TRBJ1-1; 12 bases are a match to TRBD1. This CDR3 is built from 16 residues. With V trimmed by 5 bases and J by 5 bases, 10 bases remained unmatched. Germline V gene data show CDR1 as SGHNT and CDR2 as YYREEE (reference sequence). CDR3 in amino acids: CASRKGTGGVRTEAFF. CDR3 in DNA: TGTGCCAGCAGAAAAGGGACAGGGGGCGTTAGGACTGAAGCTTTCTTT. The complete variable domain, with remaining parts taken from reference TRBV5-4 and TRBJ1-1, reads ETGVTQSPTHLIKTRGQQVTLRCSSQSGHNTVSWYQQALGQGPQFIFQYYREEENGRGNFPPRFSGLQFPNYSSELNVNALELDDSALYLCASRKGTGGVRTEAFFGQGTRLTVV.

A few counts support this clone. The V call is TRBV6-5, the J call TRBJ2-3, with no clear D. This CDR3 is built from 13 residues. The V and J ends lost 8 bases and 6 bases respectively, with 15 bases between them. CDR1 MNHEY and CDR2 SVGAGI come from the germline V gene. The CDR3 DNA sequence: TGTGCCAGCGGAGACCAGATTGGGGATACGCAGTATTTT. Residues: CASGDQIGDTQYF.

The chain couples TRBV5-4 to TRBJ2-2; D uncertain. The germline V gene encodes CDR1 SGHNT and CDR2 YYREEE (reference sequence). Deletions cut 2 bases from V and 4 bases from J, with 3 bases between. The CDR3 runs 12 residues. CDR3 sequence reads: CASSFGTGELFF. In DNA form, the CDR3 reads TGTGCCAGCAGCTTCGGCACCGGGGAGCTGTTTTTT.

This clone is a singleton in its sample. This sequence joins TRBV24-1 and TRBJ2-3, with 9 nucleotides matching TRBD2. The CDR3 runs 15 residues. Germline CDR1 reads KGHDR; CDR2 reads SFDVKD. Trimming cost V 9 bases and J 4 bases; bases outside gene matches: 10. CDR3 amino acids: CATGAYSGGADTQYF. The CDR3 nucleotides read TGTGCCACCGGGGCATATAGCGGGGGTGCAGATACGCAGTATTTT.